This TCR beta chain came from a study of PD-1 blockade in classical Hodgkin lymphoma. The study, taken as a whole, reports: Partial responders and progressors had significantly lower baseline TCR diversity. It was CD4+ TCR diversity, not CD8+, that rose significantly by C4D1.

Germline lookup yields CDR1 SGHAT and CDR2 FQNNGV. This CDR3 has 14 amino acids. V shed 0 bases and J shed 3 bases, with 8 bases lying between them. Sequencing was performed with immunoSEQ multiplex PCR; in TCRdb, only in-frame clones are kept and a portion is missing. The repertoire holds approximately 9,900 clones, with over 65% as singletons. Turning to this clone: The antigen remains undetermined.

Time point meaning: cycle 4 day 1 (C4D1), after six to seven weeks of nivolumab. Every single patient, without exception, relapsed after autologous stem cell transplantation, and brentuximab vedotin exposure varied. PBMCs were thawed, and CD8+ T cells were then isolated from them by magnetic negative selection. The sequence derives from a human donor with classical Hodgkin lymphoma. V and J are TRBV11-2 and TRBJ2-5; D gene unclear. The sequencing here drew on CD8+ T cells from blood, taken before the fourth cycle of nivolumab. In DNA form, the CDR3 reads TGTGCCAGCAGCTTAGATAATCCGGAAGAGACCCAGTACTTC. As protein: CASSLDNPEETQYF.